The following is a TCR beta chain sequence with its context. Its target is unknown. Germline loops: CDR1 MNHNS, CDR2 SASEGT. Trimming removed 8 bases from V and 7 bases from J, with 12 bases in between. The CDR3 is 11 residues long. The data belong to a study of cytotoxic CD8 clonotypes in ibrutinib-treated CLL. Looking at the study overall: Response samples came after a median 12 months of treatment, range 6 to 36. General observations from the study: Sustained-remission and progressing patients had unequal sampling times.

The intended depth for sequencing was 1 in 200,000 to 1 in 1 million T cells. This table comes from immunoSEQ multiplex PCR, and its TCRdb copy is limited to in-frame clones, with some not included. Of approximately 74,000 clones in the sample, 80% are singletons; the top ten hold under 8.5%. This sample comprised PBMCs, obtained at disease progression, from a patient treated with ibrutinib. The TCR was taken from a human donor with chronic lymphocytic leukemia. The chain is built from TRBV6-1 and TRBJ2-7, with D unclear. In DNA, the CDR3 is TGTGCCAGCGTTAAGGGCCTAGAGCAGTACTTC. This encodes CASVKGLEQYF.